This T cell receptor beta chain was sequenced during a study of cytomegalovirus exposure and HLA in healthy donors. In the study overall: Of all 400 or so donors who were genotyped, roughly 81% belonged to the Caucasian-associated ancestry cluster.

The PCR was carried out with 60 Vbeta primers and 13 Jbeta primers. The protocol was immunoSEQ multiplex PCR, while the TCRdb copy is restricted to in-frame clones and leaves out a portion. The sample lists over 150,000 clones, about 80% seen once, with around 5% in the top ten. Germline CDR1 is KGHSH and CDR2 is LQKENI. V dropped 6 bases and J dropped 12 bases, with 12 bases sitting between them. This CDR3 region has 12 residues. Points from the study as a whole: The authors later linked a missense DCLRE1C variant to TCR beta V- and J-gene trimming. Earlier analysis yielded a pattern in which most TCR beta V segments were productive about 87% or about 30% of the time. Through in vitro validation, three CMV-associated chains were shown to be specific for CMV antigens.

Points on this clone: Its antigen remains unidentified.

V gene TRBV18 combines with J gene TRBJ1-6; D uncertain. The sample taken for sequencing was PBMCs. This receptor was taken from a man aged 18 to 30 in good health and CMV-seronegative. CDR3 loop: CASSEDNVPLHF. The CDR3 nucleotides read TGTGCCAGCTCCGAAGACAACGTACCCCTCCACTTT.